Shown below are 22 T cell receptor beta chains from a single sample sequenced in a study of read filtering for tumor transcriptome and immune sequencing. Molecular barcoded adaptors covering alpha/delta and beta/gamma chains were used on about 0.4 ug RNA. MiXCR, applied by TCRdb to the reads, yields one record per CDR3 protein. This sample has about 550 distinct CDR3 sequences, with 80% to 85% found just once. Sequencing was performed on a population of CD138-negative cells sorted from bone marrow. The receptor source for this set is a donor at least 40 years old with multiple myeloma. This table probably holds off-target reads from a library built for another chain.

The rearrangement links TRBV5-1 to TRBJ1-1, with 9 bases aligning to TRBD1. There are 14 residues in the CDR3. J lost 4 bases, V lost 4 bases, and 5 bases had no gene match. From germline, CDR1 is SGHRS and CDR2 YFSETQ. CDR3 nucleotide sequence: TGCGCCAGCAGCCCACAGGGGGCCAGCACTGAAGCTTTCTTT. Residues: CASSPQGASTEAFF.

The rearrangement uses TRBV5-1 and TRBJ2-7; 7 nucleotides agree with TRBD2. Losses at the gene ends were 4 bases for V and 2 bases for J; bases not matched to a gene: 12. CDR3 length: 16 amino acids. Germline assignment: CDR1 SGHRS and CDR2 YFSETQ. This chain's CDR3 is CASSPGWLAEAYEQYF. CDR3 DNA sequence: TGCGCCAGCAGCCCGGGGTGGCTAGCGGAAGCCTACGAGCAGTACTTC.

The rearrangement links TRBV20-1 to TRBJ1-1; 8 positions match TRBD1. Germline values: CDR1 DFQATT, CDR2 SNEGSKA (reference sequence). This CDR3 has 13 amino acids. With V trimmed by 8 bases and J by 4 bases, 9 bases remained unmatched. CDR3 bases: TGCAGTACTCGCAGGGGGCAGACCACTGAAGCTTTCTTT. This codes for CSTRRGQTTEAFF.

The genes are TRBV28 and TRBJ2-5, with D possibly being TRBD2 (5 bases). Germline values: CDR1 MDHEN, CDR2 SYDVKM. The CDR3 sequence is 12 residues long. V lost 3 bases and J 5 bases, leaving 7 bases between the germline ends. This CDR3 reads CASSFGKETQYF. The CDR3, as DNA: TGTGCCAGCAGTTTCGGGAAGGAGACCCAGTACTTC.

The chain links TRBV12-3 or TRBV12-4 to TRBJ2-1; D uncertain. Trimming took 5 bases from V and 7 from J, leaving 12 bases between them. The CDR3 totals 13 residues. CDR3 in DNA: TGTGCCAGCAGTCCAGCCGTGATGAATGAGCAGTTCTTC. It specifies CASSPAVMNEQFF.

This clonotype occurred once. The V and J genes are TRBV28 and TRBJ2-1, with 10 bases aligning to TRBD2. V gave up 6 bases and J gave up 8 bases; unmatched junction bases: 10. From germline, CDR1 is MDHEN and CDR2 SYDVKM. This CDR3 spans 15 amino acids. The DNA for the CDR3 is TGTGCCAGCAGAAACCTCCTAGCGGGAGTTTATGAGCAGTTCTTC. Translated, it gives CASRNLLAGVYEQFF.

The chain links TRBV12-3 or TRBV12-4 to TRBJ2-3, with a weak D call TRBD1 (5 bases). V was cut by 5 bases and J by 3 bases, with 18 bases left in between. The CDR3 runs to 16 residues. The CDR3 DNA sequence: TGTGCCAGCAGTAGAGGTTGGACGAAGGGGACAGATACGCAGTATTTT. Its protein product is CASSRGWTKGTDTQYF.

The rearrangement uses TRBV12-3 or TRBV12-4 and TRBJ2-4, with a possible D match to TRBD1 (5 bases). The CDR3 is 14 residues long. Trimming stripped 3 bases from V and 0 bases from J, with 6 bases between. The CDR3 sequence: CASSFQGAKNIQYF. CDR3 nucleotides: TGTGCCAGCAGTTTCCAGGGAGCCAAAAACATTCAGTACTTC.

The chain employs TRBV30 and TRBJ2-1; 8 bases match TRBD2. CDR1 and CDR2 (germline): GTSNPN, SVGIG (reference sequence). This CDR3 has 16 residues. J was trimmed by 3 bases and V by 2 bases; bases with no gene match: 9. The CDR3 sequence: CAWSRASGPFYNEQFF. The CDR3 DNA reads TGTGCCTGGAGTCGCGCTAGCGGGCCCTTCTACAATGAGCAGTTCTTC.

This clonotype has only one observation. The rearrangement joins TRBV7-6 to TRBJ2-1; TRBD2 might be the D (5 bases). V was cut by 4 bases and J by 4 bases, with 8 bases left in between. Germline V CDR1 and CDR2: SGHVS, FNYEAQ. This CDR3 is 13 amino acids long. This CDR3 reads CASSSDLYNEQFF. The CDR3 DNA sequence: TGTGCCAGCAGCTCGGACTTATACAATGAGCAGTTCTTC. The whole variable domain, filled in from reference TRBV7-6 and TRBJ2-1, reads GAGVSQSPRYKVTKRGQDVALRCDPISGHVSLYWYRQALGQGPEFLTYFNYEAQQDKSGLPNDRFSAERPEGSISTLTIQRTEQRDSAMYRCASSSDLYNEQFFGPGTRLTVL.

The chain links TRBV7-9 to TRBJ1-1; no clear D. Trimming took off 6 bases at V and 6 bases at J, with 8 bases between the two ends. CDR1 and CDR2 (germline): SEHNR, FQNEAQ (reference sequence). This CDR3 region has 11 residues. The chain's CDR3 is CASSSGAEAFF. DNA of the CDR3: TGTGCCAGCAGTTCCGGGGCTGAAGCTTTCTTT.

CDR3 DNA: TGTGCCAGCAGTATAGGGCTAGCCGCTTCTGGCTACACCTTC. Translating it yields CASSIGLAASGYTF. The chain uses TRBV28 and TRBJ1-2; no firm D call. V was cut by 5 bases and J by 7 bases, with 17 bases left in between. This CDR3 is built from 14 residues. Germline V lookup: CDR1 MDHEN, CDR2 SYDVKM.

The chain joins TRBV6-2 or TRBV6-3 to TRBJ2-1; TRBD2 might be the D (6 bases). The CDR3 contains 15 residues. Trimming removed 5 bases at V and 2 bases at J, with 13 bases between. Germline loops: CDR1 MNHEY, CDR2 SVGEGT. For the CDR3, the DNA is TGTGCCAGCAGTGACCCGGGGGTAGCCTACAATGAGCAGTTCTTC. It codes for CASSDPGVAYNEQFF.

V gene TRBV12-3 or TRBV12-4 combines with J gene TRBJ2-1; D is possibly TRBD1 (8 bases). The V end was cut by 6 bases, the J end by 9 bases, with 15 bases between. The CDR3 totals 13 residues. In nucleotides, the CDR3 is TGTGCCAGCAGGACCCACAGGGGGGGTGAGCAGTTCTTC. Its translation: CASRTHRGGEQFF.

This clonotype has a single count. V usage is TRBV28 and J usage is TRBJ2-1, with TRBD2 matching 7 bases. V gave up 6 bases and J gave up 3 bases; unmatched junction bases: 14. CDR1 is MDHEN, CDR2 SYDVKM, per germline. The CDR3 has 17 residues. In nucleotides, the CDR3 is TGTGCCAGCAGCTTGGGGGGGGGAGGGACGATCTACAATGAGCAGTTCTTC. It codes for CASSLGGGGTIYNEQFF.

The chain is built from TRBV10-3 and TRBJ2-1, with D uncertain. The CDR3 is 12 residues long. Germline V gene sequence: CDR1 ENHRY, CDR2 SYGVKD. Trimming shortened V by 0 bases and J by 10 bases, and 7 bases separated the two germline ends. The DNA for the CDR3 is TGTGCCATCAGTGAGTCGGGTCAAGAGCAGTTCTTC. Its protein is CAISESGQEQFF.

This clonotype showed up just a few times. This chain uses TRBV29-1 with TRBJ1-1, with D tentatively TRBD1 (5 bases). Germline V gives CDR1 SQVTM, CDR2 ANQGSEA. CDR3 length: 15 amino acids. V was cut by 5 bases and J by 1 base, with 17 bases left in between. The CDR3 region is CSVMVTGAQNTEAFF. CDR3 DNA sequence: TGCAGCGTTATGGTCACCGGGGCCCAGAACACTGAAGCTTTCTTT.

This rearrangement joins TRBV12-3 or TRBV12-4 to TRBJ2-1; no clear D gene. CDR3 length: 13 amino acids. Trimming cost V 1 base and J 5 bases, with 6 bases left between them. The CDR3 bases are TGTGCCAGCAGTTTAGGGCGGAACAATGAGCAGTTCTTC. Protein: CASSLGRNNEQFF.

This chain links TRBV20-1 with TRBJ1-1; D is unresolved. V was shortened by 2 bases and J by 0 bases, with 10 bases between the two germline ends. Germline lookup yields CDR1 DFQATT and CDR2 SNEGSKA (reference sequence). This CDR3 is built from 14 residues. CDR3 loop: CSARKPGVNTEAFF. The CDR3 DNA sequence: TGCAGTGCTAGAAAACCGGGAGTGAACACTGAAGCTTTCTTT.

This clonotype was seen only once. The chain carries TRBV4-1 and TRBJ2-7; D is perhaps TRBD2 (5 bases). Germline CDR1 reads MGHRA; CDR2 reads YSYEKL. The CDR3 is 13 amino acids. V gave up 0 bases and J gave up 6 bases, with 9 bases separating them. The CDR3 region is CASSQDLAPEQYF. CDR3 sequence (DNA): TGCGCCAGCAGCCAAGATCTAGCCCCCGAGCAGTACTTC.

The J gene is TRBJ2-1, the V gene TRBV19; D is unclear. CDR1 is LNHDA and CDR2 is SQIVND in the germline V gene (reference sequence). V was clipped by 8 bases and J by 7 bases, with 18 bases between them. This CDR3 is 14 amino acids long. CDR3 coding DNA: TGTGCCAGTTTTTCTGGCGCCCCGAATAATGAGCAGTTCTTC. The encoded protein is CASFSGAPNNEQFF.

The J gene is TRBJ2-7, the V gene TRBV12-3 or TRBV12-4; D possibly matches TRBD1 or TRBD2 (6 bases each). Trimming left V 7 bases short and J 0 bases short, with 13 bases between. The CDR3 contains 14 residues. The CDR3: CASTGGGSSYEQYF. CDR3 bases: TGTGCCAGCACCGGAGGGGGGAGCTCCTACGAGCAGTACTTC.